Sequencing of this T cell receptor beta chain was carried out in a study of metastatic and nonmetastatic thyroid tumors. Study at large: The authors compared repertoires across blood and tumor or nodule tissue from malignant and benign thyroid patients. General study findings and limits: As reported, TCR beta diversity in blood and tumor was significantly higher in malignant thyroid tumors than in benign nodules.

Germline CDR1 is SGHNT and CDR2 is YENEEA. CDR3 length: 15 amino acids. V lost 5 bases and J lost 1; bases outside the gene matches: 8. Original handling: Researchers built a distant-metastasis classifier for papillary thyroid cancer that drew on CDR3 differences across clinicopathological groups. TCRdb redid the clone calls on the PCR reads using MiXCR. The authors' filters were not applied to this entry. The sample gives fewer than 35,000 clones, about 20% of which show up once; more than 9% is in the top ten. A note on this clone: Its antigen is undetermined.

Treatment of any kind had been given to no patient before thyroid surgery. The sequencing sample was made of blood. The TCR was taken from a female donor with papillary thyroid cancer or a benign thyroid nodule (not recorded which). Some clones in this sample may be carry-over from other donors' samples. This chain links TRBV11-3 with TRBJ2-7, with 7 nucleotides matching TRBD2. CDR3: CASSPQAGSSYEQYF. CDR3 nucleotide sequence: TGTGCCAGCAGCCCTCAAGCGGGAAGTTCCTACGAGCAGTACTTC. Full variable domain (missing parts from reference TRBV11-3 and TRBJ2-7): EAGVVQSPRYKIIEKKQPVAFWCNPISGHNTLYWYLQNLGQGPELLIRYENEEAVDDSQLPKDRFSAERLKGVDSTLKIQPAELGDSAVYLCASSPQAGSSYEQYFGPGTRLTVT.